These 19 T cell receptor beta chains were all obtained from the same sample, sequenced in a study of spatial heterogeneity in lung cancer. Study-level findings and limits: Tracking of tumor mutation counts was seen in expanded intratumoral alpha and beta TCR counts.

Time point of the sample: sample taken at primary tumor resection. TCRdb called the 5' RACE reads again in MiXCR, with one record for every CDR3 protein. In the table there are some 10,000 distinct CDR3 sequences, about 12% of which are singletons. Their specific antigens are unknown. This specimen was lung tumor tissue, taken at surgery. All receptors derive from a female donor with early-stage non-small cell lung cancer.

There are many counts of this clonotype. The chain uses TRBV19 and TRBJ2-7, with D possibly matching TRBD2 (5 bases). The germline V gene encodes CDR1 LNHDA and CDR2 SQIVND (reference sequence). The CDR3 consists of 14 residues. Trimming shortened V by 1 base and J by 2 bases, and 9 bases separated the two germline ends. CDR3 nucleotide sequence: TGTGCCAGTAGTATAGGCGGGCCGACCTACGAGCAGTACTTC. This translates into CASSIGGPTYEQYF.

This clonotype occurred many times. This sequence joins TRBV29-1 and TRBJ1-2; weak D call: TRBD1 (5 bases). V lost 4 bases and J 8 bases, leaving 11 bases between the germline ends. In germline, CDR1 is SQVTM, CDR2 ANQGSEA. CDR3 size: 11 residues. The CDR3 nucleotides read TGCAGCGTTGTCCAGGGAGAAGGCTACACCTTC. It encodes CSVVQGEGYTF.

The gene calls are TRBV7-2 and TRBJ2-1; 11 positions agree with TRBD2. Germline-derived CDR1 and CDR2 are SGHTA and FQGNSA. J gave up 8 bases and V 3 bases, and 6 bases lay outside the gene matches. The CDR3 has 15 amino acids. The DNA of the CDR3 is TGTGCCAGCAGCTTGTCTAGCGGGAGGAGTGATGAGCAGTTCTTC. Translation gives CASSLSSGRSDEQFF.

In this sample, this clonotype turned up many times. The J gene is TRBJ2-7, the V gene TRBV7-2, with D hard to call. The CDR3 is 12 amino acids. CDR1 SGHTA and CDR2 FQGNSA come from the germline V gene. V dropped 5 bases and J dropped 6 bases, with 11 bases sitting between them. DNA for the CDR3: TGTGCCAGCAGCCTAAGTAGACGCGAGCAGTACTTC. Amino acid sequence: CASSLSRREQYF.

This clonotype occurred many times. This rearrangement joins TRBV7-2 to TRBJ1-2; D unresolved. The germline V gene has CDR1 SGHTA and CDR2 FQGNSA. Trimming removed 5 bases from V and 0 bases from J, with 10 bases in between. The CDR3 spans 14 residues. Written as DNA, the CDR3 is TGTGCCAGCAGCCCGAGGATCGCTAACTATGGCTACACCTTC. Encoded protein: CASSPRIANYGYTF.

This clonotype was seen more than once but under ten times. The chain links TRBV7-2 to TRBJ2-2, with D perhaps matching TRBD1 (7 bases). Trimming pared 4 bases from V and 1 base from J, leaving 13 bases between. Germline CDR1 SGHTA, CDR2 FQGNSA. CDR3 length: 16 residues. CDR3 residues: CASSSGGTVNTGELFF. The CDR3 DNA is TGTGCCAGCAGCTCAGGGGGGACAGTGAACACCGGGGAGCTGTTTTTT.

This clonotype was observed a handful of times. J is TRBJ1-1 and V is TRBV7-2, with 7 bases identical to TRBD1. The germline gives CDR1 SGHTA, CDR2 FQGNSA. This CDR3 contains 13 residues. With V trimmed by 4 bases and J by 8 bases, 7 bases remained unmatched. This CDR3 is CASSSVDRLEAFF. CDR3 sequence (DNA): TGTGCCAGCAGCTCGGTGGACAGGTTAGAAGCTTTCTTT.

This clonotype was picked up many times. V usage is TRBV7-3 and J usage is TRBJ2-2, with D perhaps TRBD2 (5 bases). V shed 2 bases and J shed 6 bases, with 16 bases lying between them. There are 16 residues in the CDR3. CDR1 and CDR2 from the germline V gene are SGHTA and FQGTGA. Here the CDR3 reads CASSLGLAGGAGELFF. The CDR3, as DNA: TGTGCCAGCAGCTTAGGGCTAGCCGGTGGAGCCGGGGAGCTGTTTTTT.

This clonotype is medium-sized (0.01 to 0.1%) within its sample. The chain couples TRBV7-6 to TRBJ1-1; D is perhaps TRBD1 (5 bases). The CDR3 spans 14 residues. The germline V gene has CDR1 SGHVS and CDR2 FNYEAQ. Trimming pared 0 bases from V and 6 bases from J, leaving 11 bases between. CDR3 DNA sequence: TGTGCCAGCAGCTTAGCGGGCCGGGACGCTGAAGCTTTCTTT. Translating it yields CASSLAGRDAEAFF.

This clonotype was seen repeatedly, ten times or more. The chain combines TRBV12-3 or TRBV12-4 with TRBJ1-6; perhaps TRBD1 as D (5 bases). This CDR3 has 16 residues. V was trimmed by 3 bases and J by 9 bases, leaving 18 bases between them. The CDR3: CASSLGDLVKGSPLHF. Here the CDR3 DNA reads TGTGCCAGCAGTTTGGGGGACCTAGTCAAGGGTTCACCCCTCCACTTT.

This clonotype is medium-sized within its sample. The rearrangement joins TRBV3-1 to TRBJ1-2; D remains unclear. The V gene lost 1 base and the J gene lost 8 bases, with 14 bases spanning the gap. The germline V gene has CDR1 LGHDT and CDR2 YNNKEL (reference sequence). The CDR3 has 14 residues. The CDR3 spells CASSQVVTLDGYTF. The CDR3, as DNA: TGTGCCAGCAGCCAAGTCGTGACGTTGGACGGCTACACCTTC.

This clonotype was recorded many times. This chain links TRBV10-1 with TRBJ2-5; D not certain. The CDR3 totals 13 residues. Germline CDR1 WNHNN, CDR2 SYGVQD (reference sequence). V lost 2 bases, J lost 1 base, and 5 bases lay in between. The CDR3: CASSEALQETQYF. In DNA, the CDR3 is TGCGCCAGCAGTGAGGCACTCCAAGAGACCCAGTACTTC.

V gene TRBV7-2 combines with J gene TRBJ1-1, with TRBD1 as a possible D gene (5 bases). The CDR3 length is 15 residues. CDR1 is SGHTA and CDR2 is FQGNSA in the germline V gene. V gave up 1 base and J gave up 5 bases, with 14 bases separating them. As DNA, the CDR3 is TGTGCCAGCAGCTTAGGATGGCAGGGAAGAACTGAAGCTTTCTTT. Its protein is CASSLGWQGRTEAFF. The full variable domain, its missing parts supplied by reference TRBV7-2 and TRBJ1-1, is GAGVSQSPSNKVTEKGKDVELRCDPISGHTALYWYRQSLGQGLEFLIYFQGNSAPDKSGLPSDRFSAERTGGSVSTLTIQRTQQEDSAVYLCASSLGWQGRTEAFFGQGTRLTVV.

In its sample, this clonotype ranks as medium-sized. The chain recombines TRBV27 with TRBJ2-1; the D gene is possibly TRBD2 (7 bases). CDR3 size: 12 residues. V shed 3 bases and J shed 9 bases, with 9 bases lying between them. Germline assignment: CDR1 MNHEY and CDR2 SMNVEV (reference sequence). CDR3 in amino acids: CASSFRGAEQFF. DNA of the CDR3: TGTGCCAGCAGTTTTCGGGGGGCTGAGCAGTTCTTC.

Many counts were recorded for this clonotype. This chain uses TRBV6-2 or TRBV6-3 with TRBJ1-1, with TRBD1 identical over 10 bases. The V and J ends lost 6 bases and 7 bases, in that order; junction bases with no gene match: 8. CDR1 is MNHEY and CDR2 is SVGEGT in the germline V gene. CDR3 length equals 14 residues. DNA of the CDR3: TGTGCCAGCAGCCCCGGGACAGGGGCGAATGAAGCTTTCTTT. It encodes CASSPGTGANEAFF.

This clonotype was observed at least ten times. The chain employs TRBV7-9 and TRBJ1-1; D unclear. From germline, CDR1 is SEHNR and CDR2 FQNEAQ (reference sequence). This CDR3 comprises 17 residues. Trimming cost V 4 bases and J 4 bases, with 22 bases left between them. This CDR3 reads CASSSSYRNRESTEAFF. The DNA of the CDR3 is TGTGCCAGCAGCTCCAGCTATAGAAATCGTGAGAGCACTGAAGCTTTCTTT.

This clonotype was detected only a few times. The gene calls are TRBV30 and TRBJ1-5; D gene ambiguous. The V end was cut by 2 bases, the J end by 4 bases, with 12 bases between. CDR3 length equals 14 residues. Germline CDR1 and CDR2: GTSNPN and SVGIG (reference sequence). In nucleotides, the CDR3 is TGTGCCTGGAGTTTCCCCGGAGGTAATCAGCCCCAGCATTTT. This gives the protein CAWSFPGGNQPQHF.

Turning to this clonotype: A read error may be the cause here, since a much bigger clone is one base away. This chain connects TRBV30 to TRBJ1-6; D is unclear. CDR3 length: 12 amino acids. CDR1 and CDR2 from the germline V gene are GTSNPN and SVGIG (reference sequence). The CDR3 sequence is CGWSKGNSPLHF. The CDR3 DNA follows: TGTGGCTGGAGTAAGGGCAATTCACCCCTCCACTTT.

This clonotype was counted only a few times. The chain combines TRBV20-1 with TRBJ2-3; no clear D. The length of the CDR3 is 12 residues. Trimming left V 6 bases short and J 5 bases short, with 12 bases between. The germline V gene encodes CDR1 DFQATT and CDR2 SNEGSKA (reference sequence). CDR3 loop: CSANSGQDTQYF. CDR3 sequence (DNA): TGCAGTGCAAACTCTGGGCAAGATACGCAGTATTTT.